This T cell receptor (beta chain) was obtained from a study of identical twins. TCRdb reprocessed the 5' RACE reads with MiXCR, giving one entry per CDR3 protein. Among around 550,000 distinct CDR3 sequences, approximately 14% were seen once, and the ten largest hold roughly 0.42%. With 8 bases removed from V and 1 base from J, the gap between germline ends came to 9 bases. The CDR3 consists of 13 residues. From germline, CDR1 is MRHNA and CDR2 SNTAGT. The data were also submitted as part of a second study, on yellow fever vaccine responses in identical twins.

The sequence came from a woman aged 18 to 35 in good health. Sequencing was carried out using CD4+ T cells sorted from blood. The chain uses TRBV6-4 and TRBJ2-1; D uncertain. The CDR3 region has the DNA TGTGCCAGCGGCTGGGGTTCCTACAATGAGCAGTTCTTC. It is translated as CASGWGSYNEQFF.